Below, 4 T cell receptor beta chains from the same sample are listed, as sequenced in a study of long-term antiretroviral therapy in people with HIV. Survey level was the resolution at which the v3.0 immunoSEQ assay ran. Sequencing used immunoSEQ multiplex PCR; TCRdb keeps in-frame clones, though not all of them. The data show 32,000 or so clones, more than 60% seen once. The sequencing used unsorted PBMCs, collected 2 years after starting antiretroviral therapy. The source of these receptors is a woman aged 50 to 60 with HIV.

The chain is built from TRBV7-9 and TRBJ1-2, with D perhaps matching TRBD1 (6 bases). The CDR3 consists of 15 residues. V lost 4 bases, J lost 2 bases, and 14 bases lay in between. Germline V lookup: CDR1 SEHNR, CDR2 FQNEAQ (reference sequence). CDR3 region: CASSSDLDRNYGYTF. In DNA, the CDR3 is TGTGCCAGCAGCTCCGATTTGGACAGAAACTATGGCTACACCTTC.

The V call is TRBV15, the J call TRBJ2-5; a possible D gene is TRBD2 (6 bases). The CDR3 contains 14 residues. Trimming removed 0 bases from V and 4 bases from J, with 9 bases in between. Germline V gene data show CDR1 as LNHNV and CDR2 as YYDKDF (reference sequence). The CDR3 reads CATSRDRGRETQYF. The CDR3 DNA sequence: TGTGCCACCAGCAGAGATCGGGGGAGAGAGACCCAGTACTTC.

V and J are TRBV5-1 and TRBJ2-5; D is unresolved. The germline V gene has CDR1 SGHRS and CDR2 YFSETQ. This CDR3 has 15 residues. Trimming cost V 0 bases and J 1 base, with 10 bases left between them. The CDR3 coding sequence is TGCGCCAGCAGCTTGGGCCAGCACCCCCAAGAGACCCAGTACTTC. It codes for CASSLGQHPQETQYF.

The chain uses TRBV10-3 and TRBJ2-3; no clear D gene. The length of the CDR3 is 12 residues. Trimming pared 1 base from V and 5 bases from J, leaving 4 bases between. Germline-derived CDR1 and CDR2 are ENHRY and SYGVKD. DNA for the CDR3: TGTGCCATCAGTGAGTTTGGAGATACGCAGTATTTT. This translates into CAISEFGDTQYF.